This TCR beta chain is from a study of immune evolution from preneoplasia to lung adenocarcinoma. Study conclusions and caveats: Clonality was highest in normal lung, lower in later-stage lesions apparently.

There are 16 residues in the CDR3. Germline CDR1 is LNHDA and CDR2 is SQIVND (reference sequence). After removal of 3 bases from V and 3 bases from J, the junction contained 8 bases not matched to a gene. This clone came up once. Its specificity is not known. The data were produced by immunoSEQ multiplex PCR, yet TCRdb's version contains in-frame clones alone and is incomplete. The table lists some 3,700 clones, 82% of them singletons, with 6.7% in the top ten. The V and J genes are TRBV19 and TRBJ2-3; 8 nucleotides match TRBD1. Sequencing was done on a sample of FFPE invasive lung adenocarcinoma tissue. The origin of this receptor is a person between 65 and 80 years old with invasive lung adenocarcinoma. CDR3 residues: CASSIQGALGTDTQYF. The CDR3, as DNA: TGTGCCAGTAGTATTCAGGGGGCTCTCGGGACAGATACGCAGTATTTT.